This T cell receptor (beta chain) was identified in a study of blood T cell repertoires in COVID-19. Background on the study: Acute-phase and convalescent COVID-19 samples originated in the United States, Italy and Spain. The cDNA or gDNA used as material had been derived from T cells, B-cell-depleted T cells, or PBMCs.

Germline V CDR1 and CDR2: MNHEY, SVGAGI. The V segment lost 6 bases and the J segment 0 bases; nucleotides outside the gene matches: 0. The CDR3 extends over 13 amino acids. Original handling: Nucleated cell number was recorded as an estimate derived from reference gene primer amplification. Only in-frame clones appear in the TCRdb table, and some are missing; sequencing was by immunoSEQ multiplex PCR. V, J and clone size were drawn from that table, and D and trimming were deduced from the DNA. The sample yields hundreds of thousands of clones, 80% to 90% seen once. Sequencing was performed on peripheral blood. The sequence came from a man older than 75 with acute or convalescent COVID-19. The chain joins TRBV6-5 to TRBJ2-3, with 7 bases fitting TRBD2. CDR3 sequence reads: CASRGGSTDTQYF. The CDR3, as DNA: TGTGCCAGCAGGGGGGGGAGCACAGATACGCAGTATTTT.